The entry below describes one T cell receptor (beta chain). The antigen is not known. The study ran its PCR with 60 Vbeta and 13 Jbeta primers. Sequencing was performed with immunoSEQ multiplex PCR; in TCRdb, only in-frame clones are kept and a portion is missing. The sample carries about 160,000 clones, around 72% recorded once. This entry comes from a study of cytomegalovirus exposure and HLA in healthy donors. The J segment lost 4 bases and the V segment lost 5 bases, leaving 3 bases of the junction unmatched. Germline loops: CDR1 SEHNR, CDR2 FQNEAQ (reference sequence). The CDR3 totals 15 residues. Study outcomes and limitations: The authors later found HLA-associated TCR beta chains more clonally expanded than equally common others.

Sequencing was carried out using PBMCs. This chain links TRBV7-9 with TRBJ2-5; 14 nucleotides line up with TRBD2. This sequence originates from a female donor in good health and CMV-seronegative. The CDR3 sequence is CASSPGTSGRETQYF. The CDR3 DNA reads TGTGCCAGCAGCCCGGGGACTAGCGGGAGAGAGACCCAGTACTTC.